The following is a T cell receptor (beta chain) sequence with its context. The target antigen is unknown. A single record per CDR3 protein comes from TCRdb applying MiXCR to the reads. The sample includes 900,000 to 950,000 distinct CDR3 sequences, 31% of them seen just once. CDR1 and CDR2 (germline): ENHRY, SYGVKD. The CDR3 is 16 residues long. The data were taken from a study of T cell repertoires in cytomegalovirus infection. The study's findings and limits: Identification of carriers of CMV plus the relevant HLA was performed using cumulative public TCR beta family frequency.

The chain employs TRBV10-3 and TRBJ2-7; no clear D. The sample in question was cultured CD8+ T cells from PBMCs, obtained from culture after CMV antigen stimulation. The TCR sequence derives from a human donor in good health (CMV status not recorded). Some clones in this sample may be carry-over from other donors' samples. The CDR3 here is CTISPGPSVPSYEQYV. In DNA form, the CDR3 reads TGTACCATCAGCCCCGGCCCCTCGGTACCCTCCTACGAGCAGTACGTC.